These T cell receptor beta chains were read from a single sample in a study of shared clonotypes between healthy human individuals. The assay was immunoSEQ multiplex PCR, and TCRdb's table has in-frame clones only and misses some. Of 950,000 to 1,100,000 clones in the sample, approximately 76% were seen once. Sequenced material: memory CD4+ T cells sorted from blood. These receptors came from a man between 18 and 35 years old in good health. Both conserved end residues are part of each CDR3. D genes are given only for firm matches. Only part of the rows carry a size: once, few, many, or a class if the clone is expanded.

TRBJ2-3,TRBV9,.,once,TGTGCCAGCAGCGTAGGAAGGTCCACAGATACGCAGTATTTT,CASSVGRSTDTQYF
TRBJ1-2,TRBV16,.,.,TGTGCCAGCAGCCAATCCACGGTAGCTAACTATGGCTACACCTTC,CASSQSTVANYGYTF
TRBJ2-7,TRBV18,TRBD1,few,TGTGCCAGCTCACAAGCTGTAACCGGGACAGGGGGCAACGAGCAGTACTTC,CASSQAVTGTGGNEQYF
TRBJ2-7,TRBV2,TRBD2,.,TGTGCCAGCAGTACCGGGAGGCCAGGTTACGAGCAGTACTTC,CASSTGRPGYEQYF
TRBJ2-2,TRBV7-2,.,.,TGTGCCAGCAGCTTCGACAGAAGGAACACCGGGGAGCTGTTTTTT,CASSFDRRNTGELFF
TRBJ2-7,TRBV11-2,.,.,TGTGCCAGCAGCTTAAGACAGGACGGCGAGCAGTACTTC,CASSLRQDGEQYF
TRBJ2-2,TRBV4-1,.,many,TGCGCCAGCAGCCGCGGGGTTACCGGGGAGCTGTTTTTT,CASSRGVTGELFF
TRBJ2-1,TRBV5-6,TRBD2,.,TGTGCCAGCAGCTTACTAGCGGGAGTCGGTAGCAATGAGCAGTTCTTC,CASSLLAGVGSNEQFF
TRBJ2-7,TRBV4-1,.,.,TGCGCCAGCAGCCAAGATGAAACCATGCTACGGGAGCAGTACTTC,CASSQDETMLREQYF
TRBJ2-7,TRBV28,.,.,TGTGCCAGCAGTTTATCGAGCTCCTACGAGCAGTACTTC,CASSLSSSYEQYF